This TCR beta chain was retrieved from a study of cytomegalovirus exposure and HLA in healthy donors. General study results and limits: Within the data, a cluster of highly shared sequence variants was likely a sequencing artifact. The classifier reportedly diagnosed cytomegalovirus status with high sensitivity and specificity.

Germline V lookup: CDR1 SGHTA, CDR2 FQGTGA. The CDR3 length is 17 residues. J lost 2 bases, V lost 0 bases, and 5 bases had no gene match. PCR was performed using 60 Vbeta and 13 Jbeta primers. The assay was immunoSEQ multiplex PCR, and TCRdb's table has in-frame clones only and misses some. The repertoire holds about 130,000 clones, with around four fifths as singletons. For this clone: What it binds is not known.

Specimen: PBMCs. V gene TRBV7-3 combines with J gene TRBJ2-3; 10 bases match TRBD2. This sequence was found in a woman in her thirties or forties in good health and CMV-seropositive. The CDR3 sequence is CASSLTGLAGDTDTQYF. The CDR3 coding sequence is TGTGCCAGCAGCTTAACCGGCCTAGCGGGGGACACAGATACGCAGTATTTT. The variable domain in full, with the rest retrieved from reference TRBV7-3 and TRBJ2-3, is GAGVSQTPSNKVTEKGKYVELRCDPISGHTALYWYRQSLGQGPEFLIYFQGTGAADDSGLPNDRFFAVRPEGSVSTLKIQRTERGDSAVYLCASSLTGLAGDTDTQYFGPGTRLTVL.